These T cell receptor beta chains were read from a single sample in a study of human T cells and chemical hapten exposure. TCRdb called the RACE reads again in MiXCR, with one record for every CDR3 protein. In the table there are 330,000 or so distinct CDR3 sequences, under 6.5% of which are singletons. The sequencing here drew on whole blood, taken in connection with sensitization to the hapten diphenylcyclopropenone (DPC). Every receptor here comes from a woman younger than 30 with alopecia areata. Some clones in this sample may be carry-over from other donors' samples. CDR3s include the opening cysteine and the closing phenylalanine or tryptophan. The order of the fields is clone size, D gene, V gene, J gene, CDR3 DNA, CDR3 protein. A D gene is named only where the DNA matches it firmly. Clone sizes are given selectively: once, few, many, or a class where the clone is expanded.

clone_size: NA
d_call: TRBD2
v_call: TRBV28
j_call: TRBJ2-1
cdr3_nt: TGTGCCAGCAGTTTAGCGGCGGGGGGCCGCGATGAGCAGTTCTTC
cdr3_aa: CASSLAAGGRDEQFF

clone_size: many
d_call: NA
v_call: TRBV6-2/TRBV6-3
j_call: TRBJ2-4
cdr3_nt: TGTGCCACCGTACAGTCAGCCAAAAACATTCAGTACTTC
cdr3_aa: CATVQSAKNIQYF

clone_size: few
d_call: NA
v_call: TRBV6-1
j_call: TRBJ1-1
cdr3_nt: TGTGCCAGCAGAGGGGACCTGAACACTGAAGCTTTCTTT
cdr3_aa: CASRGDLNTEAFF

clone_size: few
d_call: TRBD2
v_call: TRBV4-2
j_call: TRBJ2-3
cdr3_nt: TGTGCCAGCAGCCGCACGGGACTAGCGGGGGGGGCTAGCACAGATACGCAGTATTTT
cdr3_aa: CASSRTGLAGGASTDTQYF

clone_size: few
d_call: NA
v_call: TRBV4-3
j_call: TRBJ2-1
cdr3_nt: TGCGCCAGCAGCCAAGATAAGGATTATGAGCAGTTCTTC
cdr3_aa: CASSQDKDYEQFF

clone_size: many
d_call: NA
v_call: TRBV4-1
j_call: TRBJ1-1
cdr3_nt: TGCGCCAGCAGCCAAGATGAACAGCTGAACACTGAAGCTTTCTTT
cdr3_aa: CASSQDEQLNTEAFF

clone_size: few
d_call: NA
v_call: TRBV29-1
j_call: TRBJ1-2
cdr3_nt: TGCAGCGTTTCGTCCAGCTATGGCTACACCTTC
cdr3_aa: CSVSSSYGYTF

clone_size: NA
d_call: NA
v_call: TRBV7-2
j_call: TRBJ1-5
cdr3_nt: TGTGCCAGCAGCTTTGGGGCAAGGCAGCCCCAGCATTTT
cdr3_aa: CASSFGARQPQHF

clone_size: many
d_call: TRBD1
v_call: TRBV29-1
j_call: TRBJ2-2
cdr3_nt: TGCAGCTCACGGGCGGGAGACAGGGGGTTCACCGGGGAGCTGTTTTTT
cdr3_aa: CSSRAGDRGFTGELFF

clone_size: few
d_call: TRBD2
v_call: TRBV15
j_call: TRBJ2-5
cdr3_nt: TGTGCCACCAGCAAGACGGCGGGGGGGCCTGAGACCCAGTACTTC
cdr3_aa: CATSKTAGGPETQYF

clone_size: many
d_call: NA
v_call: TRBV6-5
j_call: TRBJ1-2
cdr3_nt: TGTGCCAGCAGTCAACAGGTTAACTATGGCTACACCTTC
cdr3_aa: CASSQQVNYGYTF

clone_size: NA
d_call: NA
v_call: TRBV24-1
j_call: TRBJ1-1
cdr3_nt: TGTGCCACCAGTGGCCAGGACGGCACTGAAGCTTTCTTT
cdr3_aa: CATSGQDGTEAFF

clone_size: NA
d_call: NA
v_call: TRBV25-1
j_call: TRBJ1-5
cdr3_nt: TGTGCCAGCGCGGACGGGAATCAGCCCCAGCATTTT
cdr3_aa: CASADGNQPQHF

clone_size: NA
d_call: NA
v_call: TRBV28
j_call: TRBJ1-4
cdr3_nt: TGTGCCAGCAGTTTAATCCCAGGGGCGGGAGAAAAACTGTTTTTT
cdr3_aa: CASSLIPGAGEKLFF

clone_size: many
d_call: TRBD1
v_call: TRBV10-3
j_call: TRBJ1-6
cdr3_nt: TGTGCCATCAGTCCTGGACAGGGTGGCTCCTATAATTCACCCCTCCACTTT
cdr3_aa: CAISPGQGGSYNSPLHF

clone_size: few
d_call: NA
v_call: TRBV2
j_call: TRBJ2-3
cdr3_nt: TGTGCCAGCAGTGAAGAACAGAATACGCAGTATTTT
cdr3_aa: CASSEEQNTQYF

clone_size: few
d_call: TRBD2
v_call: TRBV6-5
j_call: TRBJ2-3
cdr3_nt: TGTGCCAGCAGTTACGCGGGGGACCCCACAGATACGCAGTATTTT
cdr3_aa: CASSYAGDPTDTQYF

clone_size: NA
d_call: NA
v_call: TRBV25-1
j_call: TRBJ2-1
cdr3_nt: TGTGCCAGCAGGGAAGGGGGTAGCGATGAGCAGTTCTTC
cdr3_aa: CASREGGSDEQFF

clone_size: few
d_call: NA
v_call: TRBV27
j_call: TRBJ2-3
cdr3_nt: TGTGCCAGCTCCCCTAGGAGCGGACCAGATACGCAGTATTTT
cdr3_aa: CASSPRSGPDTQYF

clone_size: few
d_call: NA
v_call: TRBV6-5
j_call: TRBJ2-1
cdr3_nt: TGTGCCAGCAGCTCCGATGGGTACAATGAGCAGTTCTTC
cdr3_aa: CASSSDGYNEQFF

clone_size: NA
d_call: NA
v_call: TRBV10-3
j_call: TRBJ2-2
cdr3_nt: TGTGCCATCAGTGGGGGCGGCGCGAACACCGGGGAGCTGTTTTTT
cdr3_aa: CAISGGGANTGELFF

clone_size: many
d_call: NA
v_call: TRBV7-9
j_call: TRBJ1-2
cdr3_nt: TGTGCCAGCAGTCCTTCTGAAGCAGGGGCTAGCGGCTACACCTTC
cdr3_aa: CASSPSEAGASGYTF

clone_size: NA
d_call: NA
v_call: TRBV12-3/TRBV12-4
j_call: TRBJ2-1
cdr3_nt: TGTGCCAGCAGTTTTGCAAACAGTCCACACAATGAGCAGTTCTTC
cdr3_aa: CASSFANSPHNEQFF

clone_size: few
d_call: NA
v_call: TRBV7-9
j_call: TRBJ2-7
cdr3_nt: TGTGCCAGCCGTCAGGGGCCGAACGAGCAGTACTTC
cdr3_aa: CASRQGPNEQYF